This TCR beta chain was sequenced during a study of OX40 agonist ivuxolimab in advanced cancers. Study outcomes and limitations: The 0.1-3.0 mg/kg partial responders had among the lowest clonal expansion.

Measured with immunoSEQ multiplex PCR; TCRdb has only the in-frame clones, and not every one. The table includes more than 65,000 clones, 75% to 85% detected once. The CDR3 runs to 15 residues. Deletions cut 5 bases from V and 2 bases from J, with 14 bases between. Germline V lookup: CDR1 SGHNT, CDR2 YYREEE (reference sequence). This clone was observed once. Its antigen is still unknown. Material: CD4+ or CD8+ T cells sorted from blood, obtained in a trial of the OX40 agonist ivuxolimab. The chain is built from TRBV5-4 and TRBJ2-1; perhaps TRBD2 as D (6 bases). This sequence was found in an adult with an advanced solid tumor such as melanoma, head and neck, liver or kidney cancer. CDR3 in DNA: TGTGCCAGCAGACCGACGGGACTCGCCTACAATGAGCAGTTCTTC. Its translation: CASRPTGLAYNEQFF.